This T cell receptor (beta chain) was captured in a study of T cell repertoires in cytomegalovirus infection. TCRdb re-called the reads through MiXCR, storing one row per CDR3 protein. The sample records about 740,000 distinct CDR3 sequences, 35% to 45% being singletons. This TCR was sampled from a human donor in good health (CMV status not recorded). Some clones in this sample may be carry-over from other donors' samples. Sequencing was performed on PBMCs.

Here the CDR3 DNA reads TGTGCCACCAGCAGAGGGGTTAGCAATCAGCCCCAGCATTTT. The encoded protein is CATSRGVSNQPQHF. This sequence joins TRBV15 and TRBJ1-5, with D hard to call. The CDR3 sequence is 14 residues long. V lost 1 base, J lost 0 bases, and 4 bases lay in between. Germline lookup yields CDR1 LNHNV and CDR2 YYDKDF (reference sequence).